The present T cell receptor beta chain was sequenced within a study of identical twins. Study results and caveats: Cord blood beta clonotypes that were abundant carried fewer insertions, and memory repertoires showed no such trend. The study found weaker excess twin sharing in beta out-of-frame sequences. Zero-insertion analyses might be partly confounded by invariant T cells like MAIT and iNKT.

This clonotype was counted between two and nine times. Its antigen is unknown. Template switching introduced a universal primer site, and the cDNA bore unique molecular identifiers. TCRdb re-derived calls from the 5' RACE reads in MiXCR, one entry per CDR3 protein. The repertoire holds some 900,000 distinct CDR3 sequences, with roughly an eighth as singletons. The sample also formed part of further work on yellow fever vaccine responses in identical twins.

The source of this sequence is a woman younger than 30 in good health. Sequencing used PBMCs.

CDR3 loop: CASSLGSGSYSYEQYF. The CDR3 DNA reads TGCGCCAGCAGCTTGGGTAGCGGGAGTTACTCCTACGAGCAGTACTTC. This sequence joins TRBV5-1 and TRBJ2-7; 9 nucleotides match TRBD2. The germline gives CDR1 SGHRS, CDR2 YFSETQ. The ends lost 0 bases at V and 0 bases at J; junction bases unmatched: 4. The CDR3 consists of 16 residues.